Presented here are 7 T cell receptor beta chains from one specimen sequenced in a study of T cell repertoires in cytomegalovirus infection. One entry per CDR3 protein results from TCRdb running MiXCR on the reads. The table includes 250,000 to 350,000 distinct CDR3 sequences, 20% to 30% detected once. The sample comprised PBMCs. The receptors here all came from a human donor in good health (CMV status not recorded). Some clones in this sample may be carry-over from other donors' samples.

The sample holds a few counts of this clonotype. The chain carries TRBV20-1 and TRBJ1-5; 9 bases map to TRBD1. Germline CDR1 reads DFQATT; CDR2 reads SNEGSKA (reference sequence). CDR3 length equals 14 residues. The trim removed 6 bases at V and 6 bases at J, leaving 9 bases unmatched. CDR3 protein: CSATPGQGTQPQHF. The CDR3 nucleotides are TGCAGTGCAACACCGGGACAGGGTACTCAGCCCCAGCATTTT.

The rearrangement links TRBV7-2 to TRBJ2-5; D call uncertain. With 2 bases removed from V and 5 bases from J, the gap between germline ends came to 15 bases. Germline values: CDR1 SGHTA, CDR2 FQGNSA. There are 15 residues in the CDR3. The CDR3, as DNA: TGTGCCAGCAGCTTAAGCCAGAGTGGCCGGGAGACCCAGTACTTC. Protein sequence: CASSLSQSGRETQYF. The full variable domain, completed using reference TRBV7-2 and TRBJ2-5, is GAGVSQSPSNKVTEKGKDVELRCDPISGHTALYWYRQSLGQGLEFLIYFQGNSAPDKSGLPSDRFSAERTGGSVSTLTIQRTQQEDSAVYLCASSLSQSGRETQYFGPGTRLLVL.

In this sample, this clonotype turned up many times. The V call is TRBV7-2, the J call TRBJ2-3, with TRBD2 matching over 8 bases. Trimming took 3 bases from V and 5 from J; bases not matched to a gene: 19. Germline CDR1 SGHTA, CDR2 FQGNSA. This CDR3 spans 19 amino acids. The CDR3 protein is CASSLRGAGAGASRDTQYF. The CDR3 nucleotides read TGTGCCAGCAGCTTGCGGGGGGCTGGAGCGGGAGCCTCCAGAGATACGCAGTATTTT.

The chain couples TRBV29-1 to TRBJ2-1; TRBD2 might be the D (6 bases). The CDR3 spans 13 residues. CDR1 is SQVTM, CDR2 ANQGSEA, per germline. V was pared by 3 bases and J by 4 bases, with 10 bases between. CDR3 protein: CSVELAGYNEQFF. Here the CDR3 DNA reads TGCAGCGTTGAGCTCGCGGGGTACAATGAGCAGTTCTTC.

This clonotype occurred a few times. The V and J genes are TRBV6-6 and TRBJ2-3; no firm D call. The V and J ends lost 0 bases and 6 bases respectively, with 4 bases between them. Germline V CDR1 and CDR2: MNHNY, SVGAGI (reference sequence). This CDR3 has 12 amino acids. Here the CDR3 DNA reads TGTGCCAGCAGTTACTCGCCCGATACGCAGTATTTT. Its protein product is CASSYSPDTQYF.

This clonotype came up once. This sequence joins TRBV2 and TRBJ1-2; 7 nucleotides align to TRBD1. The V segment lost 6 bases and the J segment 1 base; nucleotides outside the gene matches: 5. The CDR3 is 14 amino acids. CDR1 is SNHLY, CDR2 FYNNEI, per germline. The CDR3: CASRGDRLNYGYTF. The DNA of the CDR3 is TGTGCCAGCAGGGGGGACAGACTTAACTATGGCTACACCTTC.

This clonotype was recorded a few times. The CDR3 sequence: CASSTLGGEQFF. The CDR3 DNA sequence: TGTGCCAGCAGTACCCTAGGTGGTGAGCAGTTCTTC. The J gene is TRBJ2-1, the V gene TRBV27; D call uncertain. V shed 5 bases and J shed 9 bases, with 11 bases lying between them. From germline, CDR1 is MNHEY and CDR2 SMNVEV (reference sequence). The CDR3 contains 12 residues.